This T cell receptor (beta chain) stems from a study of blood T cells in healthy people across ages. Sample-barcoded 5' priming and a J-beta primer mix drove a second PCR of roughly 6 to 12 cycles. TCRdb redid the calling of the 5' RACE reads with MiXCR, one entry per CDR3 protein. This table has around 1.5 million distinct CDR3 sequences, around 55% appearing once. This CDR3 comprises 14 residues. CDR1 and CDR2 from the germline V gene are LGHNA and YNFKEQ. Unmatched junction bases numbered 4, after V lost 5 bases and J lost 6 bases. This clonotype has only a few counts. Its antigen is not known. Broader study findings: Unsorted PBMCs prevented conclusive naive versus antigen-experienced comparison.

The TCR sequence derives from a man aged 18 to 29 in good health. The chain has TRBV4-2 and TRBJ2-3, with TRBD2 identical over 11 bases. The sample taken for sequencing was blood. Here the CDR3 DNA reads TGTGCCAGCAGCAAGACTAGCGGGGTGGATACGCAGTATTTT. Translation gives CASSKTSGVDTQYF.